The T cell receptor (beta chain) described here comes from a study of T-cell memory formation after mild COVID-19. There are many counts of this clonotype. The germline V gene has CDR1 LGHNA and CDR2 YSLEER. V trimming: 1 base; J trimming: 2 bases; junction bases outside the gene matches: 4. This CDR3 has 16 residues. TCRdb reprocessed the 5' RACE reads via MiXCR and lists one record per CDR3 protein. The sample lists 70,000 to 100,000 distinct CDR3 sequences, roughly 15% seen once, with around two fifths in the top ten. V and J are TRBV4-3 and TRBJ2-1; the match to TRBD1 covers 8 bases. The sequence was collected from a man between 18 and 29 years old who had mild COVID-19 (a few samples of this study predate the infection). Cell type and time point are not known. Input material: PBMCs or a T cell subset sorted from them (not recorded which). CDR3 sequence reads: CASSQGTGRPYNEQFF. In nucleotides, the CDR3 is TGCGCCAGCAGCCAAGGGACAGGGCGGCCCTACAATGAGCAGTTCTTC.